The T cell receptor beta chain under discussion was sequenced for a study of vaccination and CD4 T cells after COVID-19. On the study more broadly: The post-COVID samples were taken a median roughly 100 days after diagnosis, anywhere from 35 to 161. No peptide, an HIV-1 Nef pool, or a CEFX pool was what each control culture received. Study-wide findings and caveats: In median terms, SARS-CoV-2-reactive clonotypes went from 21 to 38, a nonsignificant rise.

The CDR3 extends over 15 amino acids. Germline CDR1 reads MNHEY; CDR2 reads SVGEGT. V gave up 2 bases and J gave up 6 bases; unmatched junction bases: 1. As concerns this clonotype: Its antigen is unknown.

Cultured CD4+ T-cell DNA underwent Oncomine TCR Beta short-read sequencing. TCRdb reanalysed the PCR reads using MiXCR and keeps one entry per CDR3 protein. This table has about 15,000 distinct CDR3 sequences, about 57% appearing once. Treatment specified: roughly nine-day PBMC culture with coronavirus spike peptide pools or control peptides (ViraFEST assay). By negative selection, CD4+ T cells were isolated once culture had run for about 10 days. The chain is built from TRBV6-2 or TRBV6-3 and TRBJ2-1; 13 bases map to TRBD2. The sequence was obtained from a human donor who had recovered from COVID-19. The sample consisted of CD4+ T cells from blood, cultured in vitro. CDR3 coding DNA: TGTGCCAGCAGTTACGGGACTAGCGGGGTCAATGAGCAGTTCTTC. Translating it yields CASSYGTSGVNEQFF.